These 21 T cell receptor beta chains were sequenced from one sample in a study of T cell repertoires in aging, cancer and after chemotherapy. TCR beta rearrangements were amplified from peripheral blood genomic DNA. TRB rearrangements spanning V, D and J were amplified using mixed TRB-A/B primers. A single record per CDR3 protein comes from TCRdb applying MiXCR to the multiplex PCR reads. The data contain thousands of distinct CDR3 sequences, 26% of them singletons. Input material: blood. The receptor set was obtained from a human donor in good health.

V usage is TRBV27 and J usage is TRBJ1-1, with TRBD1 matching 9 bases. The J segment lost 2 bases and the V segment lost 2 bases, leaving 9 bases of the junction unmatched. Germline V lookup: CDR1 MNHEY, CDR2 SMNVEV (reference sequence). The CDR3 consists of 17 residues. Here the CDR3 DNA reads TGTGCCAGCAGTTTAGCAACAGGACAGGGGAAAAACACTGAAGCTTTCTTT. It yields the protein CASSLATGQGKNTEAFF.

Concerning this clonotype itself: A read error is possible here, since a much larger clone lies one base away. The rearrangement links TRBV30 to TRBJ2-5; TRBD1 or TRBD2 may be the D gene (5 bases each). There are 13 residues in the CDR3. The V and J ends lost 3 bases and 0 bases respectively, with 8 bases between them. Per the germline V gene, CDR1 is GTSNPN and CDR2 is SVGIG (reference sequence). In DNA form, the CDR3 reads TGTGCCTGGAGCCGGGACCACCAAGAGACCCAGTACTTC. Its protein product is CAWSRDHQETQYF. Variable domain in full (rest from reference TRBV30 and TRBJ2-5): SQTIHQWPATLVQPVGSPLSLECTVEGTSNPNLYWYRQAAGRGLQLLFYSVGIGQISSEVPQNLSASRPQDRQFILSSKKLLLSDSGFYLCAWSRDHQETQYFGPGTRLLVL.

Within the sample, this clonotype is medium-sized. The chain employs TRBV13 and TRBJ2-7, with D possibly TRBD2 on 7 matching bases. Trimming took 3 bases from V and 7 from J, leaving 16 bases between them. The CDR3 sequence is 14 residues long. The germline gives CDR1 PRHDT, CDR2 FYEKMQ (reference sequence). As DNA, the CDR3 is TGTGCCAGCAGCTTTGGCAGGGGCGGGGGTGAGCAGTACTTC. It codes for CASSFGRGGGEQYF.

With regard to this clonotype: The junction differs from germline at one of its ends, possibly a read error. J is TRBJ1-3 and V is TRBV4-2; the D is unclear. Germline CDR1 is LGHNA and CDR2 is YNFKEQ. This CDR3 has 16 residues. This CDR3 reads CASSPNADFSGNTIYF. Written as DNA, the CDR3 is TGCGCCAGCAGCCCCAACGCCGACTTCTCTGGAAACACCATATATTTT.

On this clonotype: Its ends do not fully match the called genes, so a read error is possible. The chain combines TRBV18 with TRBJ2-2; TRBD1 might be the D (6 bases). Germline CDR1 reads KGHSH; CDR2 reads LQKENI. The CDR3 is 15 residues long. CDR3 region: CVSSPRTDDTGELFF. The CDR3 coding sequence is TGTGTCAGCTCACCTCGGACAGATGACACCGGGGAGCTGTTTTTT.

This clonotype is medium-sized within its sample. This sequence joins TRBV5-4 and TRBJ2-5; no definite D call. The V end was cut by 2 bases, the J end by 1 base, with 0 bases between. Germline assignment: CDR1 SGHNT and CDR2 YYREEE (reference sequence). This CDR3 has 11 amino acids. CDR3 nucleotides: TGTGCCAGCAGCTTCCAAGAGACCCAGTACTTC. Amino acid sequence: CASSFQETQYF.

This chain links TRBV27 with TRBJ1-5, with 9 nucleotides matching TRBD1. The CDR3 loop spans 18 amino acids. V shed 3 bases, J shed 0 bases, and the junction held 9 bases outside the gene matches. CDR1 is MNHEY, CDR2 SMNVEV, per germline (reference sequence). CDR3 sequence reads: CASSFDRDRAYSNQPQHF. As DNA, the CDR3 is TGTGCCAGCAGTTTTGACCGGGACAGGGCATATAGCAATCAGCCCCAGCATTTT.

The chain has TRBV7-9 and TRBJ1-2; 7 positions agree with TRBD1. Germline CDR1 SEHNR, CDR2 FQNEAQ (reference sequence). Germline trimming cut 5 bases from V and 7 bases from J; bases unmatched to any gene: 13. The CDR3 consists of 15 residues. CDR3 region: CASSEISRGLGGYTF. CDR3 DNA: TGTGCCAGCAGCGAAATAAGTAGGGGGCTAGGTGGCTACACCTTC.

This clonotype was found a few times. The rearrangement links TRBV10-3 to TRBJ2-2; 8 bases agree with TRBD1. The germline V gene encodes CDR1 ENHRY and CDR2 SYGVKD. J lost 6 bases, V lost 8 bases, and 8 bases had no gene match. The CDR3 is 14 residues long. The CDR3 DNA sequence: TGTGCCATCTCCGGGACAGGCCTCCCCGGGGAGCTGTTTTTT. It codes for CAISGTGLPGELFF.

The rearrangement joins TRBV28 to TRBJ1-4; D not resolved. The V gene lost 6 bases and the J gene lost 8 bases, with 16 bases spanning the gap. Germline V gene lookup returns CDR1 MDHEN and CDR2 SYDVKM. The CDR3 covers 14 residues. This chain's CDR3 is CASRTHGFWEKLFF. The CDR3 DNA follows: TGTGCCAGCAGGACCCACGGGTTTTGGGAAAAACTGTTTTTT.

A few counts support this clonotype. V and J are TRBV7-9 and TRBJ1-5; D gene uncertain. Per germline, CDR1 SEHNR and CDR2 FQNEAQ (reference sequence). V lost 3 bases and J lost 2, with 8 bases in between. There are 14 residues in the CDR3. The CDR3 coding sequence is TGTGCCAGCAGCTTTGAGGGTGGCAATCAGCCCCAGCATTTT. Translating it yields CASSFEGGNQPQHF.

The chain is built from TRBV6-2 or TRBV6-3 and TRBJ1-1; D not resolved. This CDR3 is built from 12 residues. V was pared by 5 bases and J by 4 bases, with 8 bases between. The V gene's germline CDR1 is MNHEY and CDR2 SVGEGT. The CDR3 sequence: CASSDKGTEAFF. The CDR3 coding sequence is TGTGCCAGCAGTGACAAGGGCACTGAAGCTTTCTTT.

The genes are TRBV6-2 or TRBV6-3 and TRBJ1-5, with TRBD1 matching over 8 bases. In germline, CDR1 is MNHEY, CDR2 SVGEGT. Trimming at V came to 5 bases and at J to 6 bases, leaving 12 bases not matched to a gene. CDR3 length: 16 amino acids. In nucleotides, the CDR3 is TGTGCCAGCAGTCGTATGGGACAGGTGGTTAGTCAGCCCCAGCATTTT. Translated: CASSRMGQVVSQPQHF.

This clonotype is categorized as medium-sized. This chain connects TRBV5-4 to TRBJ2-1, with unresolved D. The CDR3 consists of 13 residues. Looked up from germline, CDR1 is SGHNT and CDR2 is YYREEE (reference sequence). Trimming removed 4 bases from V and 2 bases from J, with 7 bases in between. CDR3 residues: CASSPDAYNEQFF. The CDR3 nucleotides read TGTGCCAGCAGCCCAGATGCCTACAATGAGCAGTTCTTC.

By proportion, this clonotype is medium-sized. The rearrangement joins TRBV6-5 to TRBJ1-5; a weak D match, TRBD1 (5 bases). The CDR3 is 17 residues long. Per the germline V gene, CDR1 is MNHEY and CDR2 is SVGAGI. Between the trimmed V and J ends, which lost 0 bases and 3 bases, there was a span of 15 bases. The CDR3 reads CASSYSAGHPPNQPQHF. In DNA, the CDR3 is TGTGCCAGCAGTTACTCGGCAGGGCATCCTCCCAATCAGCCCCAGCATTTT.

This clonotype is medium-sized by share. The rearrangement links TRBV29-1 to TRBJ1-1, with no clear D. The CDR3 runs 13 residues. Germline CDR1 reads SQVTM; CDR2 reads ANQGSEA. V was trimmed by 3 bases and J by 0 bases, leaving 8 bases between them. CDR3 DNA sequence: TGCAGCGTTGAGGAGGGTTTGAACACTGAAGCTTTCTTT. It is translated as CSVEEGLNTEAFF.

By sample fraction, this clonotype is medium-sized. The chain is built from TRBV18 and TRBJ1-5, with D possibly TRBD1 on 6 matching bases. V was cut by 5 bases and J by 4 bases, with 15 bases left in between. The CDR3 consists of 15 residues. Germline values: CDR1 KGHSH, CDR2 LQKENI. The CDR3 loop reads CASSSQAQGNQPQHF. CDR3 DNA: TGTGCCAGCTCATCTCAGGCACAGGGTAATCAGCCCCAGCATTTT. Filled out from reference TRBV18 and TRBJ1-5, the complete variable domain reads NAGVMQNPRHLVRRRGQEARLRCSPMKGHSHVYWYRQLPEEGLKFMVYLQKENIIDESGMPKERFSAEFPKEGPSILRIQQVVRGDSAAYFCASSSQAQGNQPQHFGDGTRLSIL.

This clonotype was counted a few times. The rearrangement links TRBV6-2 or TRBV6-3 to TRBJ1-4; weak D call: TRBD1 (5 bases). The CDR3 length is 13 residues. Germline CDR1 reads MNHEY; CDR2 reads SVGEGT. The V end was cut by 5 bases, the J end by 7 bases, with 11 bases between. The CDR3 DNA is TGTGCCAGCAGTACCCAGGGCCGTGAAAAACTGTTTTTT. This gives the protein CASSTQGREKLFF.

As for this clonotype: A read error may be the cause here, since a much bigger clone is one base away. This chain uses TRBV12-3 or TRBV12-4 with TRBJ2-1; D possibly corresponds to TRBD2 (5 bases). This CDR3 has 16 residues. V lost 5 bases and J 5 bases, leaving 19 bases between the germline ends. The DNA of the CDR3 is TGTGCCAGCAGTCGGTCCTGGGTCGGGGTTGACAATGAGCAGTTCTTC. This translates into CASSRSWVGVDNEQFF.

This clonotype occurred a few times. The chain couples TRBV7-9 to TRBJ1-6; D unclear. The CDR3 has 14 residues. V was cut by 1 base and J by 8 bases, with 9 bases left in between. Germline values: CDR1 SEHNR, CDR2 FQNEAQ (reference sequence). The CDR3 region has the DNA TGTGCCAGCAGCTTAGAAGGGTTACATTCACCCCTCCACTTT. It yields the protein CASSLEGLHSPLHF.

This clonotype has more than one count but fewer than ten. The rearrangement joins TRBV4-3 to TRBJ2-1, with 7 positions matching TRBD2. The germline V gene encodes CDR1 LGHNA and CDR2 YSLEER. This CDR3 spans 16 amino acids. V gave up 0 bases and J gave up 4 bases; unmatched junction bases: 6. The CDR3 sequence is CASSQDGGGGYNEQFF. The DNA of the CDR3 is TGCGCCAGCAGCCAAGATGGGGGGGGGGGGTACAATGAGCAGTTCTTC.